This T cell receptor beta chain was sequenced in a study of graft-versus-host responses after intestinal transplantation. Study-wide background: All of the recipients had induction that used anti-thymocyte globulin, then tacrolimus and steroids for about 3 years.

This clone occurred a few times. Its antigen is unknown. The assay was immunoSEQ multiplex PCR, and TCRdb's table has in-frame clones only and misses some. The table has about 70,000 clones, around 96% seen once; the top ten hold about 0.53%. V shed 7 bases and J shed 5 bases, with 21 bases lying between them. Germline assignment: CDR1 LNHDA and CDR2 SQIVND (reference sequence). The CDR3 is made up of 16 amino acids. The TCR originated in a human donor who received an intestinal transplant. Sequenced material: unstimulated CD8+ T cells sorted from spleen or lymph node cells, taken before intestinal transplant. J is TRBJ2-1 and V is TRBV19, with D unclear. The CDR3 DNA reads TGTGCCAGTACCAGTATTCCGCCCACACAAAACAATGAGCAGTTCTTC. Amino acids: CASTSIPPTQNNEQFF.